This T cell receptor beta chain emerged from a study of OX40 agonist ivuxolimab in advanced cancers. Study summary: Partial response was recorded in three patients: one hepatocellular carcinoma and two cutaneous melanoma cases. General study points: CD4+ and CD8+ blood T cells expanded clonally by week 6 at 0.1 to 3.0 mg/kg. Normalized expansion of T-cell clones was also low for some nonresponders.

Data came from immunoSEQ multiplex PCR; TCRdb stores just in-frame clones and leaves some out. This sample has 60,000 to 100,000 clones, with 85% to 95% found just once. This clone was found once. What it recognizes is unknown. V lost 4 bases, J lost 3 bases, and 19 bases lay in between. Germline V gene sequence: CDR1 MDHEN, CDR2 SYDVKM. This CDR3 contains 17 residues. Sample: CD4+ or CD8+ T cells sorted from blood, taken in a trial of the OX40 agonist ivuxolimab. The sequence came from an adult with an advanced solid tumor such as melanoma, head and neck, liver or kidney cancer. This chain joins TRBV28 and TRBJ2-1, with TRBD1 as a possible D gene (5 bases). The CDR3 DNA sequence: TGTGCCAGCAGTTCCCCCCCGACAGACTTACTCTACAATGAGCAGTTCTTC. Translating gives CASSSPPTDLLYNEQFF.